The 3 T cell receptor beta chains in this list originate from one sample, sequenced in a study of beta chain features in type 1 diabetes listed by TCRdb under 2018. Library creation used the immunoSEQ multiplex PCR assay. The entire amount of isolated RNA was reverse transcribed using the High Capacity cDNA Reverse Transcription Kit, so the sequenced TCRB transcripts were expressed ones. Sourced from immuneACCESS, this table was stored by TCRdb with only in-frame sequences that have V and J called. A share of the clones is absent; for the studies checked, an unresolved V gene accounts for under half, and the remainder has no known explanation. Across this sample there are 130,000 to 150,000 clones, with roughly 7.2% seen only once. The ten largest clonotypes hold 1.4% of the sample. The sample comprised central memory CD4+ T cells from blood. The source of these receptors is a woman between 25 and 40 years old in good health.

The chain combines TRBV7-9 with TRBJ2-7; 9 nucleotides match TRBD1. This CDR3 is built from 14 residues. J was trimmed by 7 bases and V by 5 bases; bases with no gene match: 9. Germline lookup yields CDR1 SEHNR and CDR2 FQNEAQ (reference sequence). The CDR3 coding sequence is TGTGCCAGCAGCACAGGCGGGACAGGGTTAGAGCAGTACTTC. This codes for CASSTGGTGLEQYF.

The chain uses TRBV5-1 and TRBJ2-3; no clear D. With 0 bases removed from V and 2 bases from J, the gap between germline ends came to 7 bases. From germline, CDR1 is SGHRS and CDR2 YFSETQ. This CDR3 is 14 amino acids long. The CDR3 DNA is TGCGCCAGCAGCTTGGCACAGAACACAGATACGCAGTATTTT. This encodes CASSLAQNTDTQYF.

This clone was seen a few times. CDR3 coding DNA: TGTGCCAGCAGTACAATAGCGGGGTTGGGGAATGAGCAGTTCTTC. Amino acids: CASSTIAGLGNEQFF. The rearrangement uses TRBV28 and TRBJ2-1, with 8 bases aligning to TRBD2. The CDR3 is made up of 15 amino acids. V trimming: 5 bases; J trimming: 7 bases; junction bases outside the gene matches: 10. Germline loops: CDR1 MDHEN, CDR2 SYDVKM.